This T cell receptor beta chain emerged from a study of beta chain features in type 1 diabetes. The authors reverse transcribed all of the isolated RNA, so sequencing captured expressed TCRB transcripts. Some clones are missing from TCRdb's copy, which holds only in-frame ones; the method was immunoSEQ multiplex PCR. This table holds about 42,000 clones, about half found once. Germline CDR1 reads SEHNR; CDR2 reads FQNEAQ (reference sequence). This CDR3 is 15 amino acids long. Trimming removed 1 base from V and 5 bases from J, with 14 bases in between. The source is a woman between 25 and 40 years old in good health. The source material was stem cell memory CD4+ T cells from blood. The V gene is TRBV7-9, the J gene TRBJ2-5; D gene unclear. The CDR3 region is CASSLGGTRGETQYF. CDR3 in DNA: TGTGCCAGCAGCTTAGGAGGAACCCGTGGGGAGACCCAGTACTTC.